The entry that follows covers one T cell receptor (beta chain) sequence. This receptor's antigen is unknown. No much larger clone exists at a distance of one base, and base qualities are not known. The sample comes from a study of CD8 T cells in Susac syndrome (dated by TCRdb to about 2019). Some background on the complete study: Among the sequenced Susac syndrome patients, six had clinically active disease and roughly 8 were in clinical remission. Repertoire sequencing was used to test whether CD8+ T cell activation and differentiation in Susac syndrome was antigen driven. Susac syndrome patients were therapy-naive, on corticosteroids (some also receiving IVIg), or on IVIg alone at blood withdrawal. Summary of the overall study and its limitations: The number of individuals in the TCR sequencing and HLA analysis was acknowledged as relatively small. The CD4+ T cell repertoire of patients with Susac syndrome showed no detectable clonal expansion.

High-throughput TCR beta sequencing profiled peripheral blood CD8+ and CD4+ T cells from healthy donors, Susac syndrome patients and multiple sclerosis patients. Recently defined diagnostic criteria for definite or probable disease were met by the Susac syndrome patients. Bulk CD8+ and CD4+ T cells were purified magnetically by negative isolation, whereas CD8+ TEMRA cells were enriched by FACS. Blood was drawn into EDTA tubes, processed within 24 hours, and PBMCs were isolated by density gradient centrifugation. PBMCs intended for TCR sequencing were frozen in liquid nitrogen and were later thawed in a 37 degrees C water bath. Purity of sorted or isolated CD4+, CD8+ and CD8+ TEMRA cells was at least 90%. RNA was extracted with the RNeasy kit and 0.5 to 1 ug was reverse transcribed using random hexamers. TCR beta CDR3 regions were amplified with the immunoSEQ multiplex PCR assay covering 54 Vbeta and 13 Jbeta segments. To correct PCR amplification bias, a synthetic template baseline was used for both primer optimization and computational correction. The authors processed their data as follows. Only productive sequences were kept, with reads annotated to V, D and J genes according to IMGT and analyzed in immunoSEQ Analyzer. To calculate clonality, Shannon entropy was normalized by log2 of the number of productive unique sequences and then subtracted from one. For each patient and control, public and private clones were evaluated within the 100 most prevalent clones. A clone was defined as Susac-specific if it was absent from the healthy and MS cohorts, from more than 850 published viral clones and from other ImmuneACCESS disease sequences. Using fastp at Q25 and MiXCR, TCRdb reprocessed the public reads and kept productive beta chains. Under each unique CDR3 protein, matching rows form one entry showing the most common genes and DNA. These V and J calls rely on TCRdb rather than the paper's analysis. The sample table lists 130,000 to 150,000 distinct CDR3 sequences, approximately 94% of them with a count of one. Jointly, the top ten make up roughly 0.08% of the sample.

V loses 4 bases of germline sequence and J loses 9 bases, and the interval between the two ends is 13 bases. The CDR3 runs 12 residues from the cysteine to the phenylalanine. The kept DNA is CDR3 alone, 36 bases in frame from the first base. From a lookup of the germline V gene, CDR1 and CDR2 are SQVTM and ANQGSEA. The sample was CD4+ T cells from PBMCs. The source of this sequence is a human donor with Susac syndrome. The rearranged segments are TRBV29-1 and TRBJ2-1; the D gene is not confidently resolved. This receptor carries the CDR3 CSVGWQVAEQFF. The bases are TGCAGCGTTGGGTGGCAGGTCGCTGAGCAGTTCTTC.